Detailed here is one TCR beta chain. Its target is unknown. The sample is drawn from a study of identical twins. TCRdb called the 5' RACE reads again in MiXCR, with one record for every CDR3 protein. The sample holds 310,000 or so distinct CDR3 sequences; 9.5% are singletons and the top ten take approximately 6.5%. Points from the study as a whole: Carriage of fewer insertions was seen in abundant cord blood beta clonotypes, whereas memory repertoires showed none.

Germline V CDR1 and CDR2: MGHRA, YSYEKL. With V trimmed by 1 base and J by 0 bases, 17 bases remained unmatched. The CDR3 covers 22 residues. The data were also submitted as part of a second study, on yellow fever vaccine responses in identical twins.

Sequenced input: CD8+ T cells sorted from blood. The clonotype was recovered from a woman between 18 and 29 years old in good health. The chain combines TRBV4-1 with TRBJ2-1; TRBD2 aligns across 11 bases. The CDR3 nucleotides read TGCGCCAGCAGCCAAGGAGGGGGTGAGGGGACTAGCGGCCGTAGCTCCTACAATGAGCAGTTCTTC. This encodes CASSQGGGEGTSGRSSYNEQFF.